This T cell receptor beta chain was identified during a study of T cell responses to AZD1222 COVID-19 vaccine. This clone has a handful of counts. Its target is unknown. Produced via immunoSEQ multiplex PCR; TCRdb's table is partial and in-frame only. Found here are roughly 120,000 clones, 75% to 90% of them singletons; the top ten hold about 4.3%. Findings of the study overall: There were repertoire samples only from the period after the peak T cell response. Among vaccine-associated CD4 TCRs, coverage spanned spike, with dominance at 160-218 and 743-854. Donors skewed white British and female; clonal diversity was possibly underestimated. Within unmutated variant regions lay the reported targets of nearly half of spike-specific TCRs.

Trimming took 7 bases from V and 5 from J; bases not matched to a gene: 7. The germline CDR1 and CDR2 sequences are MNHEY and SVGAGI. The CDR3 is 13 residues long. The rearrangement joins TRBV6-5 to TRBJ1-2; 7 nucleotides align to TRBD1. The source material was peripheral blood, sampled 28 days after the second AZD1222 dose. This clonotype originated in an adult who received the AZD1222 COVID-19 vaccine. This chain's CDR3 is CASTAAGGYGYTF. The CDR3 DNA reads TGTGCCAGCACGGCGGCAGGGGGTTATGGCTACACCTTC.